One sample yielded the 29 T cell receptor beta chains listed below, sequenced in a study of blood T cell repertoires in COVID-19. Method: immunoSEQ multiplex PCR; TCRdb's copy keeps in-frame clones and lacks some. Among 54,000 or so clones, approximately 88% were seen once, and the ten largest hold 3.5%. Specimen: peripheral blood. These receptors were obtained from a human donor in a cohort sampled during active COVID-19.

The rearrangement links TRBV7-2 to TRBJ2-1, with D perhaps matching TRBD2 (7 bases). Germline-derived CDR1 and CDR2 are SGHTA and FQGNSA. Trimming took off 7 bases at V and 3 bases at J, with 13 bases between the two ends. The CDR3 covers 14 residues. CDR3 DNA sequence: TGTGCCAGCATCAAGGGGGGGTTCTACAATGAGCAGTTCTTC. As protein: CASIKGGFYNEQFF.

The CDR3 loop is CASSQSGRDTDTQYF. The CDR3, as DNA: TGTGCCAGCAGCCAAAGCGGGAGGGACACAGATACGCAGTATTTT. This chain links TRBV4-2 with TRBJ2-3; 10 bases match TRBD2. CDR1 and CDR2 (germline): LGHNA, YNFKEQ. The CDR3 is made up of 15 amino acids. Trimming took 2 bases from V and 2 from J; bases not matched to a gene: 1.

The rearrangement uses TRBV5-1 and TRBJ2-5; TRBD1 matches at 9 bases. CDR1 SGHRS and CDR2 YFSETQ come from the germline V gene. V shed 1 base, J shed 4 bases, and the junction held 5 bases outside the gene matches. The CDR3 spans 15 residues. The CDR3 region has the DNA TGCGCCAGCAGCTTGACGGGGACAGGGAGAGAGACCCAGTACTTC. Amino acids: CASSLTGTGRETQYF. Using reference TRBV5-1 and TRBJ2-5 for the parts outside the CDR3, the full variable domain is KAGVTQTPRYLIKTRGQQVTLSCSPISGHRSVSWYQQTPGQGLQFLFEYFSETQRNKGNFPGRFSGRQFSNSRSEMNVSTLELGDSALYLCASSLTGTGRETQYFGPGTRLLVL.

The CDR3 region is CASSRGRGYTEAFF. CDR3 coding DNA: TGTGCCAGCAGCCGAGGGAGGGGGTACACTGAAGCTTTCTTT. This chain uses TRBV11-1 with TRBJ1-1, with D possibly matching TRBD1 (6 bases). V shed 5 bases and J shed 3 bases, with 13 bases lying between them. Germline V CDR1 and CDR2: SGHAT, FQDESV (reference sequence). This CDR3 region has 14 residues.

Written as DNA, the CDR3 is TGTGCCAGCAGCTCCGCTTCCAGGGGGATCGGCCAGCCCCAGCATTTT. It is translated as CASSSASRGIGQPQHF. The rearrangement joins TRBV7-6 to TRBJ1-5, with 7 bases fitting TRBD1. Germline CDR1 is SGHVS and CDR2 is FNYEAQ. This CDR3 has 16 residues. Trimming cost V 4 bases and J 7 bases; bases outside gene matches: 13.

The chain has TRBV7-2 and TRBJ2-7; D gene uncertain. The CDR3 spans 13 residues. Germline CDR1 reads SGHTA; CDR2 reads FQGNSA. The V and J ends lost 5 bases and 0 bases respectively, with 8 bases between them. The CDR3 region is CASSLQTSYEQYF. The CDR3 region has the DNA TGTGCCAGCAGCCTACAGACCTCCTACGAGCAGTACTTC. The complete variable domain, with remaining parts taken from reference TRBV7-2 and TRBJ2-7, reads GAGVSQSPSNKVTEKGKDVELRCDPISGHTALYWYRQSLGQGLEFLIYFQGNSAPDKSGLPSDRFSAERTGGSVSTLTIQRTQQEDSAVYLCASSLQTSYEQYFGPGTRLTVT.

The chain couples TRBV18 to TRBJ2-6, with 9 nucleotides matching TRBD1. J lost 0 bases, V lost 3 bases, and 6 bases had no gene match. The CDR3 length is 18 residues. Per the germline V gene, CDR1 is KGHSH and CDR2 is LQKENI. CDR3 sequence: CASSPSTGGSSGANVLTF. The CDR3 coding sequence is TGTGCCAGCTCACCGTCGACAGGGGGGAGCTCTGGGGCCAACGTCCTGACTTTC.

This clone was counted only a few times. The chain combines TRBV7-9 with TRBJ1-3; D unclear. Germline CDR1 reads SEHNR; CDR2 reads FQNEAQ (reference sequence). CDR3 length: 14 amino acids. Trimming pared 7 bases from V and 0 bases from J, leaving 10 bases between. Here the CDR3 reads CASIQSSSGNTIYF. CDR3 coding DNA: TGTGCCAGCATCCAATCGAGCTCTGGAAACACCATATATTTT. Looking up the rest from reference TRBV7-9 and TRBJ1-3 gives the full variable domain: DTGVSQNPRHKITKRGQNVTFRCDPISEHNRLYWYRQTLGQGPEFLTYFQNEAQLEKSRLLSDRFSAERPKGSFSTLEIQRTEQGDSAMYLCASIQSSSGNTIYFGEGSWLTVV.

V is TRBV2 and J is TRBJ2-3, with D perhaps matching TRBD1 (5 bases). V dropped 2 bases and J dropped 2 bases, with 8 bases sitting between them. The CDR3 runs 14 residues. Per germline, CDR1 SNHLY and CDR2 FYNNEI. The CDR3 region has the DNA TGTGCCAGCAGTGAACTGGGGCCCACAGATACGCAGTATTTT. It specifies CASSELGPTDTQYF.

The chain has TRBV4-1 and TRBJ1-5, with a tentative D call TRBD1 (6 bases). This CDR3 comprises 15 residues. Germline lookup yields CDR1 MGHRA and CDR2 YSYEKL. V was shortened by 0 bases and J by 5 bases, with 11 bases between the two germline ends. The CDR3 sequence is CASSQEWGGYQPQHF. DNA of the CDR3: TGCGCCAGCAGCCAAGAGTGGGGGGGCTATCAGCCCCAGCATTTT.

The chain recombines TRBV14 with TRBJ2-7; possibly TRBD2 for D (5 bases). The V end was cut by 0 bases, the J end by 2 bases, with 11 bases between. Looked up from germline, CDR1 is SGHDN and CDR2 is FVKESK. This CDR3 has 15 residues. The CDR3 DNA follows: TGTGCCAGCAGCCAAGATTCGGGGAAACCCTACGAGCAGTACTTC. Its protein is CASSQDSGKPYEQYF.

The rearrangement links TRBV4-2 to TRBJ2-5, with D unclear. The CDR3 is made up of 17 amino acids. Between the trimmed V and J ends, which lost 5 bases and 0 bases, there was a span of 19 bases. Germline V CDR1 and CDR2: LGHNA, YNFKEQ. The CDR3 here is CASSYQSGPNDQETQYF. In DNA form, the CDR3 reads TGTGCCAGCAGCTATCAGTCAGGTCCCAACGACCAAGAGACCCAGTACTTC.

The chain is built from TRBV24-1 and TRBJ2-7; TRBD1 aligns across 9 bases. Germline V gene sequence: CDR1 KGHDR, CDR2 SFDVKD. CDR3 length equals 13 residues. The junction had 3 bases not matched to a gene; V was cut back by 9 bases and J by 1 base. Here the CDR3 reads CATYRGHSYEQYF. The CDR3 nucleotides read TGTGCCACCTACAGGGGGCATTCCTACGAGCAGTACTTC.

V usage is TRBV4-2 and J usage is TRBJ2-3; perhaps TRBD2 as D (5 bases). Germline loops: CDR1 LGHNA, CDR2 YNFKEQ. The CDR3 consists of 15 residues. V lost 3 bases and J 4 bases, leaving 14 bases between the germline ends. The CDR3 bases are TGTGCCAGCAGCCACCGCGGTCACGGGGCAGATACGCAGTATTTT. It specifies CASSHRGHGADTQYF.

The chain has TRBV7-2 and TRBJ2-7, with D perhaps matching TRBD2 (7 bases). This CDR3 region has 15 residues. CDR1 is SGHTA and CDR2 is FQGNSA in the germline V gene. V gave up 2 bases and J gave up 7 bases, with 18 bases separating them. For the CDR3, the DNA is TGTGCCAGCAGCTTAAAGGGAGGGGGGGAGGTAGAGCAGTACTTC. Protein sequence: CASSLKGGGEVEQYF.

V and J are TRBV3-1 (or the pseudogene TRBV3-2) and TRBJ2-3; D might be TRBD2 (6 bases). Trimming removed 5 bases at V and 0 bases at J, with 21 bases between. The CDR3 length is 18 residues. In germline, CDR1 is LGHDT, CDR2 YNNKEL (reference sequence). The CDR3 loop is CASSGPGGSGMSTDTQYF. CDR3 sequence (DNA): TGTGCCAGCAGCGGACCCGGGGGTAGCGGAATGAGCACAGATACGCAGTATTTT.

The J gene is TRBJ1-1, the V gene TRBV5-1; D uncertain. V shed 0 bases and J shed 2 bases, with 8 bases lying between them. The germline CDR1 and CDR2 sequences are SGHRS and YFSETQ. The CDR3 covers 14 residues. The CDR3 DNA follows: TGCGCCAGCAGCTTGGATGCACACAACACTGAAGCTTTCTTT. Its protein is CASSLDAHNTEAFF.

CDR3 region: CASRDIGTLDQPQHF. CDR3 coding DNA: TGTGCCAGTAGAGATATTGGGACATTGGATCAGCCCCAGCATTTT. This chain joins TRBV19 and TRBJ1-5, with D possibly TRBD1 on 6 matching bases. The germline V gene has CDR1 LNHDA and CDR2 SQIVND (reference sequence). The V end was cut by 6 bases, the J end by 5 bases, with 17 bases between. This CDR3 contains 15 residues. Full variable domain (rest looked up from reference TRBV19 and TRBJ1-5): DGGITQSPKYLFRKEGQNVTLSCEQNLNHDAMYWYRQDPGQGLRLIYYSQIVNDFQKGDIAEGYSVSREKKESFPLTVTSAQKNPTAFYLCASRDIGTLDQPQHFGDGTRLSIL.

The chain links TRBV7-6 to TRBJ1-1; 7 positions match TRBD1. Germline CDR1 SGHVS, CDR2 FNYEAQ. With 1 base clipped from V and 7 bases from J, the junction kept 9 bases outside the gene matches. The CDR3 extends over 15 amino acids. The CDR3 coding sequence is TGTGCCAGCAGCTTAGGAGGAGGGGGCGCGGGTGAAGCTTTCTTT. Translated, it gives CASSLGGGGAGEAFF.

The rearrangement links TRBV4-1 to TRBJ2-2; D perhaps matches TRBD1 (5 bases). The germline gives CDR1 MGHRA, CDR2 YSYEKL. The CDR3 is 17 amino acids. V was trimmed by 0 bases and J by 3 bases, leaving 14 bases between them. CDR3 sequence (DNA): TGCGCCAGCAGCCAAGATTTCCAGGGTTTAGACACCGGGGAGCTGTTTTTT. Translating it yields CASSQDFQGLDTGELFF.

The chain joins TRBV10-3 to TRBJ2-5; D perhaps matches TRBD1 (5 bases). This CDR3 has 16 residues. Germline assignment: CDR1 ENHRY and CDR2 SYGVKD. Trimming took 1 base from V and 3 from J, leaving 15 bases between them. Here the CDR3 reads CAISEWGGEAEETQYF. The CDR3 region has the DNA TGTGCCATCAGTGAGTGGGGCGGAGAGGCGGAAGAGACCCAGTACTTC.

This clone was seen just once. The chain uses TRBV4-2 and TRBJ2-6, with 7 bases identical to TRBD1. The germline V gene encodes CDR1 LGHNA and CDR2 YNFKEQ. V shed 1 base and J 4 bases; nucleotides not matched to a gene: 10. This CDR3 has 18 amino acids. CDR3 amino acids: CASSQVGRGRRGANVLTF. The CDR3 DNA is TGTGCCAGCAGCCAAGTTGGCAGGGGGAGACGGGGGGCCAACGTCCTGACTTTC.

The chain recombines TRBV6-5 with TRBJ2-7; TRBD1 agrees at 10 bases. Germline V gives CDR1 MNHEY, CDR2 SVGAGI. J lost 6 bases, V lost 0 bases, and 5 bases had no gene match. CDR3 length: 15 residues. The CDR3 region has the DNA TGTGCCAGCAGTTACTCGAGGGACAGGGGCAGCGAGCAGTACTTC. Protein product: CASSYSRDRGSEQYF.

The count of this clone is one. This chain uses TRBV14 with TRBJ1-6; D uncertain. The germline V and J ends were trimmed by 2 bases and 4 bases, with 6 bases remaining between them. Germline-derived CDR1 and CDR2 are SGHDN and FVKESK. CDR3 length: 14 amino acids. The CDR3 DNA reads TGTGCCAGCAGCCAAACGAGATATAATTCACCCCTCCACTTT. Translating it yields CASSQTRYNSPLHF.

The chain joins TRBV27 to TRBJ1-5; TRBD1 matches 10 bases. The CDR3 is 13 residues long. Trimming removed 8 bases from V and 4 bases from J; junction bases left unmatched: 2. Germline-derived CDR1 and CDR2 are MNHEY and SMNVEV (reference sequence). In DNA form, the CDR3 reads TGTGCCAGCCGGACAGGGGGTAATCAGCCCCAGCATTTT. Translating gives CASRTGGNQPQHF.

CDR3 sequence (DNA): TGTGCCAGCAGCCCCCCGAGGTACAATGAGCAGTTCTTC. Translating gives CASSPPRYNEQFF. This chain uses TRBV7-8 with TRBJ2-1; D call uncertain. The germline V gene encodes CDR1 SGHVS and CDR2 FQNEAQ. The CDR3 covers 13 residues. V lost 5 bases to trimming and J lost 4 bases, with 9 bases between them. Complete variable domain (other parts from reference TRBV7-8 and TRBJ2-1): GAGVSQSPRYKVAKRGQDVALRCDPISGHVSLFWYQQALGQGPEFLTYFQNEAQLDKSGLPSDRFFAERPEGSVSTLKIQRTQQEDSAVYLCASSPPRYNEQFFGPGTRLTVL.

V gene TRBV11-1 combines with J gene TRBJ1-1; TRBD1 matches 10 bases. J lost 10 bases, V lost 5 bases, and 4 bases had no gene match. Germline CDR1 SGHAT, CDR2 FQDESV (reference sequence). The CDR3 extends over 12 amino acids. The CDR3 loop reads CASSDWTGGAFF. CDR3 coding DNA: TGTGCCAGCAGCGATTGGACAGGGGGAGCTTTCTTT.

This rearrangement joins TRBV6-5 to TRBJ2-3; 8 bases are shared with TRBD2. Germline-derived CDR1 and CDR2 are MNHEY and SVGAGI. With V trimmed by 7 bases and J by 4 bases, 13 bases remained unmatched. CDR3 length: 16 amino acids. DNA for the CDR3: TGTGCCAGCACTTTCTCGGTAGCGGGATCGTCAGATACGCAGTATTTT. Encoded protein: CASTFSVAGSSDTQYF.

The rearrangement links TRBV6-4 to TRBJ2-3; TRBD2 matches at 9 bases. From germline, CDR1 is MRHNA and CDR2 SNTAGT. The ends lost 6 bases at V and 1 base at J; junction bases unmatched: 8. The CDR3 totals 16 residues. The CDR3 DNA sequence: TGTGCCAGCAGCCCCGAGGTAGCGGGGGGCACAGATACGCAGTATTTT. Translating gives CASSPEVAGGTDTQYF.